The 2 T cell receptor beta chains below come from one sample, sequenced in a study of control samples from healthy donors and cancer patients. Only in-frame clones appear in the TCRdb table, and some are missing; sequencing was by immunoSEQ multiplex PCR. Here the sample spans 60,000 to 75,000 clones, roughly 89% being singletons. Sequenced sample: PBMCs. The receptors were sampled from a man aged 55 to 70 with colorectal cancer.

This sequence joins TRBV29-1 and TRBJ2-5; the match to TRBD1 covers 8 bases. Germline CDR1 SQVTM, CDR2 ANQGSEA. This CDR3 has 12 residues. With 7 bases clipped from V and 5 bases from J, the junction kept 6 bases outside the gene matches. The CDR3 protein is CSGGRTGETQYF. The CDR3 DNA reads TGCAGCGGGGGGAGGACAGGGGAGACCCAGTACTTC.

Worth noting for this clone: Other nucleotide sequences from this sample produce the same CDR3. This chain links TRBV12-5 with TRBJ2-7, with 8 bases lining up with TRBD2. From germline, CDR1 is LGHNT and CDR2 FRNRAP. The V gene end was trimmed by 6 bases and the J gene end by 3 bases; junction bases not matched to a gene: 7. This CDR3 has 14 amino acids. Written as DNA, the CDR3 is TGTGCTAGTGGGTTGCCGGGGGGGTACTACGAGCAGTACTTC. Encoded protein: CASGLPGGYYEQYF.